These 16 T cell receptor beta chains share one sample of origin, sequenced in a study of tumor-infiltrating lymphocytes in primary liver carcinoma. Researchers generated TCR beta cDNA from about 460 ng of total RNA, relying on a constant-region primer. The TCR beta library was amplified through three nested multiplex PCR rounds in a modified ARM-PCR procedure. A C-beta reverse primer and TRBV1-TRBV30 forward primers served in each of the first two PCR rounds, at approximately 10 cycles apiece. TCRdb redid the calling of the multiplex PCR reads with MiXCR, one entry per CDR3 protein. The table includes approximately 120,000 distinct CDR3 sequences, 64% detected once. From approximately 20-30 mg of unsorted bulk tissue, DNA and RNA were co-extracted together. Sequencing used liver tumor tissue from sampling region 3. Specified subset: tumor region T3, left-lateral pole. These receptors came from a woman aged 60-75 years with primary liver carcinoma and hepatitis B virus infection.

With respect to this clonotype: Just one base apart from a much larger clone, this may be a read error. The chain has TRBV5-4 and TRBJ1-2; 11 nucleotides line up with TRBD1. Germline lookup yields CDR1 SGHNT and CDR2 YYREEE (reference sequence). CDR3 size: 16 residues. The V and J ends lost 1 base and 1 base, in that order; junction bases with no gene match: 3. CDR3 region: CASSLRDRGYNYGYTF. DNA of the CDR3: TGTGCCAGCAGCTTGCGGGACAGGGGGTATAACTATGGCTACACCTTC.

This rearrangement joins TRBV11-3 to TRBJ2-1, with a possible D match to TRBD2 (7 bases). Looked up from germline, CDR1 is SGHNT and CDR2 is YENEEA. The CDR3 runs to 17 residues. The CDR3 DNA sequence: TGTGTTAGCAGCTCCCGGGGGGCGCGGATCATGGGCAATGAGCAGTTCTTC. This gives the protein CVSSSRGARIMGNEQFF.

Details on this clonotype: A much larger clone differs by one base, so this may be a read error. The chain uses TRBV5-6 and TRBJ1-4; TRBD1 matches at 8 bases. J gave up 12 bases and V 3 bases, and 13 bases lay outside the gene matches. The CDR3 is 15 residues long. Germline V gene lookup returns CDR1 SGHDT and CDR2 YYEEEE. The CDR3 nucleotides read TGTGCCAGCAGCTCCCTCGGACAGGGAGACGAAGAACTGTTTTTT. Protein: CASSSLGQGDEELFF.

This clonotype occurred a few times. An end of the junction does not agree with germline; a read error may underlie this. The chain is built from TRBV11-2 and TRBJ2-5, with D maybe TRBD2 (5 bases). Germline V gene data show CDR1 as SGHAT and CDR2 as FQNNGV. The CDR3 length is 14 residues. CDR3 sequence reads: CASNLGGPKETQYF. DNA for the CDR3: TGTGCTAGCAACTTAGGAGGACCAAAAGAGACCCAGTACTTC.

This rearrangement joins TRBV12-5 to TRBJ2-1; TRBD2 is a possible D gene (5 bases). The CDR3 covers 13 residues. Trimming took 4 bases from V and 8 from J, leaving 12 bases between them. The germline CDR1 and CDR2 sequences are LGHNT and FRNRAP. The CDR3 coding sequence is TGTGCTAGTGGTTGGACTCTAGGCTATGAGCAGTTCTTC. This gives the protein CASGWTLGYEQFF. Based on the CDR3 plus reference TRBV12-5 and TRBJ2-1, the full variable domain is DARVTQTPRHKVTEMGQEVTMRCQPILGHNTVFWYRQTMMQGLELLAYFRNRAPLDDSGMPKDRFSAEMPDATLATLKIQPSEPRDSAVYFCASGWTLGYEQFFGPGTRLTVL.

In regard to this clonotype: It may be a read error: a sequence one base away is much more abundant. The rearrangement links TRBV30 to TRBJ2-1; 11 nucleotides line up with TRBD2. Per the germline V gene, CDR1 is GTSNPN and CDR2 is SVGIG (reference sequence). The CDR3 has 14 amino acids. This CDR3 is CPWKLAGVRNEQFF. The CDR3 DNA reads as TGTCCCTGGAAACTAGCGGGAGTCAGGAATGAGCAGTTCTTC. Full variable domain (rest looked up from reference TRBV30 and TRBJ2-1): SQTIHQWPATLVQPVGSPLSLECTVEGTSNPNLYWYRQAAGRGLQLLFYSVGIGQISSEVPQNLSASRPQDRQFILSSKKLLLSDSGFYLCPWKLAGVRNEQFFGPGTRLTVL.

As to this clonotype: A read error may be the cause here, since a much bigger clone is one base away. The chain joins TRBV6-1 to TRBJ2-1; D is ambiguous. CDR1 and CDR2 (germline): MNHNS, SASEGT. This CDR3 contains 13 residues. CDR3 protein: CTSTKTLYNEQFF. CDR3 sequence (DNA): TGTACCAGCACGAAGACCCTGTACAATGAGCAGTTCTTC.

As regards this clonotype: Given a much more abundant clone one base away, this may be a read error. The CDR3 loop reads CSVPRVSYGYTF. In DNA form, the CDR3 reads TGCAGCGTCCCCAGGGTCTCCTATGGCTACACCTTC. The J gene is TRBJ1-2, the V gene TRBV29-1, with D possibly matching TRBD1 (5 bases). Per the germline V gene, CDR1 is SQVTM and CDR2 is ANQGSEA. The CDR3 extends over 12 amino acids. V was clipped by 6 bases and J by 4 bases, with 12 bases between them.

Concerning this clonotype itself: This likely comes from a read error, as the CDR3 has no conserved phenylalanine or tryptophan at its end. The chain joins TRBV4-2 to TRBJ1-2; no clear D. The CDR3 totals 15 residues. CDR1 is LGHNA, CDR2 YNFKEQ, per germline. The CDR3 region is CASSQEGRASYDYTL. The DNA for the CDR3 is TGTGCCAGCAGCCAAGAAGGGCGTGCTTCCTATGACTACACCTTA.

The genes are TRBV20-1 and TRBJ2-7, with TRBD2 identical over 7 bases. CDR1 is DFQATT and CDR2 is SNEGSKA in the germline V gene (reference sequence). This CDR3 is built from 14 residues. In nucleotides, the CDR3 is TGCAGCCTCGGGAGGCGGGAGCCTCCCTACGAGCAGTACTTC. It translates to CSLGRREPPYEQYF.

V is TRBV16 and J is TRBJ1-2, with D possibly TRBD1 on 6 matching bases. Trimming removed 6 bases at V and 8 bases at J, with 16 bases between. Germline V gene sequence: CDR1 KGHSY, CDR2 FQNENV. CDR3 size: 13 residues. This CDR3 is CASRPRHREGYTF. The CDR3 DNA is TGTGCCAGCAGACCTCGGCACAGGGAGGGCTACACCTTC.

A remark on this clonotype: This may stem from a read error, because a much larger clone lies one nucleotide away. V usage is TRBV12-3 or TRBV12-4 and J usage is TRBJ1-4; 7 bases are a match to TRBD1. There are 15 residues in the CDR3. With V trimmed by 5 bases and J by 10 bases, 13 bases remained unmatched. This CDR3 reads CASSRGDREGGKLFF. The CDR3 DNA reads as TGTGCCAGCAGTCGAGGAGACAGGGAGGGAGGAAAACTGTTTTTT.

With respect to this clonotype: This may come from a read error, since a much larger clone is one base off. The chain carries TRBV30 and TRBJ2-1; D is uncertain. This CDR3 region has 14 residues. Germline-derived CDR1 and CDR2 are GTSNPN and SVGIG (reference sequence). CDR3 sequence (DNA): TGTGCCTGGAGTGTAGGGTCAACCTACAATGGGCAGTTCTTC. Amino acid sequence: CAWSVGSTYNGQFF.

This clonotype was seen only once. One end of the junction fails to match germline, which may point to a read error. The rearrangement joins TRBV29-1 to TRBJ1-1, with D possibly TRBD1 on 6 matching bases. This CDR3 is 15 amino acids long. Germline CDR1 is SQVTM and CDR2 is ANQGSEA. For the CDR3, the DNA is TGCATCGTTGTGGACAGCCGGGGCATGAACACTGAAGCTTTCTTT. It is translated as CIVVDSRGMNTEAFF.

Note on this clonotype: Sequence at one end of the junction differs from germline and may be a read error. This sequence joins TRBV11-2 and TRBJ1-1; D not certain. Per germline, CDR1 SGHAT and CDR2 FQNNGV. The CDR3 contains 16 residues. The CDR3 protein is CASSSDLAGTNTEASF. CDR3 nucleotides: TGTGCCAGCAGCTCAGATTTGGCAGGAACGAACACTGAAGCTTCCTTT.

In its sample, this clonotype was seen a few times. A read error may explain this, as a much larger clone is one base away. CDR3 sequence reads: CANSQLAGGNTDTQYF. CDR3 nucleotide sequence: TGTGCCAACAGCCAACTAGCGGGAGGGAACACAGATACGCAGTATTTT. The genes are TRBV6-5 and TRBJ2-3; TRBD2 aligns across 13 bases. The CDR3 contains 16 residues. V lost 10 bases, J lost 2 bases, and 9 bases stayed unmatched. CDR1 and CDR2 from the germline V gene are MNHEY and SVGAGI.